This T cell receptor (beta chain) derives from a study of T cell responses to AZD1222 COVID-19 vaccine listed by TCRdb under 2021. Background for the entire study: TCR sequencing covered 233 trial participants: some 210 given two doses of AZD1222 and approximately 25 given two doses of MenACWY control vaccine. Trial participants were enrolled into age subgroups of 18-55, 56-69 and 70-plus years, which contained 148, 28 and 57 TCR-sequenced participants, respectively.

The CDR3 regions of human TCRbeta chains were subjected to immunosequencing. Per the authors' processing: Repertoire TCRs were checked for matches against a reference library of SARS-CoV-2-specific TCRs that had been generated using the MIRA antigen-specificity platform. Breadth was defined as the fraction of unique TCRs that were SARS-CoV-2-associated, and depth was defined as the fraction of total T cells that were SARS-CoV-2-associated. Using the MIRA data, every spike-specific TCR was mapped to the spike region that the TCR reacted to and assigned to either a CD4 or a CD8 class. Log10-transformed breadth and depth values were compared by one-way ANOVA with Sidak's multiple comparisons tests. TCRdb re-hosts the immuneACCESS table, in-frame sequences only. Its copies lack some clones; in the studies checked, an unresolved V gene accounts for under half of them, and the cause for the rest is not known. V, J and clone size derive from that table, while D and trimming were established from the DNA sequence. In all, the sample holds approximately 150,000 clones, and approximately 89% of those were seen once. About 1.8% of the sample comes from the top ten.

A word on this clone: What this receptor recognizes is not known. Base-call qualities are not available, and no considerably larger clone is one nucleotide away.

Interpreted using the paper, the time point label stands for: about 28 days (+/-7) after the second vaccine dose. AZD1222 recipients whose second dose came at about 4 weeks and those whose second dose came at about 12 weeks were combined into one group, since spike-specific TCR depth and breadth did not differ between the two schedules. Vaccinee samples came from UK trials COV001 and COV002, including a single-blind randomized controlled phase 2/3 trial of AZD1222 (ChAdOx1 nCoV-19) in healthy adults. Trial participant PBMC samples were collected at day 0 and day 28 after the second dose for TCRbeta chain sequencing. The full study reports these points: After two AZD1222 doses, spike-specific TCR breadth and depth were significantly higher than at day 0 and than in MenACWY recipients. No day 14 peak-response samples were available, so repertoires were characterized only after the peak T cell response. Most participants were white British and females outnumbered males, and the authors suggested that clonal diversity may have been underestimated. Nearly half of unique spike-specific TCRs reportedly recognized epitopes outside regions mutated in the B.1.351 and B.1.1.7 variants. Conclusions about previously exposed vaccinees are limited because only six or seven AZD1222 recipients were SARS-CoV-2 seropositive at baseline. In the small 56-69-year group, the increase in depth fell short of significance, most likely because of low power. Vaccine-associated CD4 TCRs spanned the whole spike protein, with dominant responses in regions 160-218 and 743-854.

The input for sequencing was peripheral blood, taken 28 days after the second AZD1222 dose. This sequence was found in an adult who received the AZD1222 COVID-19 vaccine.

The CDR3 here reads CASSYSGGRPTDTQYF. The sequence in DNA is TGTGCCAGCAGTTACTCCGGGGGCCGGCCCACAGATACGCAGTATTTT. The V and J segments used are TRBV6-5 and TRBJ2-3; the D gene may be TRBD1 or TRBD2, since each aligns over 6 bases. Between the V and J ends, shortened by 0 bases and 2 bases respectively, the junction contains 12 bases. CDR1 MNHEY and CDR2 SVGAGI are derived from the germline V gene. Counted from cysteine to phenylalanine, this CDR3 has 16 amino acids. The retained sequence is limited to the CDR3, 48 bases, with the frame set at the first base.